The subject of this entry is one TCR beta chain. Here immunoSEQ multiplex PCR was the method, and the copy in TCRdb shows in-frame clones only, minus some. The sample includes 200,000 to 300,000 clones, nearly 90% of them seen just once. The data originate from a study of blood T cell repertoires in COVID-19. CDR1 and CDR2 from the germline V gene are MNHEY and SVGEGT. Trimming at V came to 4 bases and at J to 8 bases, leaving 6 bases not matched to a gene. This CDR3 is built from 14 residues. This sequence joins TRBV6-2 or TRBV6-3 and TRBJ2-2; 8 bases are shared with TRBD2. The sequence was obtained from a woman aged 25 to 39 with acute COVID-19. Sequences were obtained from PBMCs or T cells enriched from blood (not recorded which). Here the CDR3 reads CASSFGLATGELFF. The CDR3 DNA reads as TGTGCCAGCAGTTTTGGACTAGCTACGGGGGAGCTGTTTTTT.